The 30 T cell receptor beta chains reported below all come from one sample, sequenced in a study of T cell repertoires in cytomegalovirus infection. From the reads, TCRdb called clonotypes with MiXCR, one entry per CDR3 protein. The sample records 400,000 to 550,000 distinct CDR3 sequences, roughly 10% being singletons. Sample: PBMCs. Receptors were obtained from a human donor in good health (CMV status not recorded). Some clones in this sample may be carry-over from other donors' samples.

Many counts were recorded for this clonotype. This sequence joins TRBV6-2 or TRBV6-3 and TRBJ1-5; the D is unclear. Trimming took off 8 bases at V and 6 bases at J, with 14 bases between the two ends. Germline CDR1 MNHEY, CDR2 SVGEGT. The CDR3 extends over 13 amino acids. CDR3 loop: CASSGWEGQPQHF. In DNA, the CDR3 is TGTGCCAGCTCTGGCTGGGAGGGTCAGCCCCAGCATTTT.

This clonotype was recorded a few times. One end of the junction fails to match germline, which may point to a read error. This rearrangement joins TRBV27 to TRBJ1-5; TRBD1 is a possible D gene (6 bases). Germline V gene sequence: CDR1 MNHEY, CDR2 SMNVEV (reference sequence). This CDR3 has 15 amino acids. The CDR3 spells CASSLQGFSTQPQHF. CDR3 DNA sequence: TGTGCCAGCAGCTTACAGGGATTTAGCACTCAGCCCCAGCATTTT.

Concerning this clonotype: No conserved phenylalanine or tryptophan ends this CDR3, so it is likely a read error. This sequence joins TRBV4-2 and TRBJ1-1; D might be TRBD1 (5 bases). Germline CDR1 LGHNA, CDR2 YNFKEQ. The CDR3 spans 15 residues. Trimming removed 1 base from V and 3 bases from J, with 12 bases in between. In nucleotides, the CDR3 is TGTGCCAGCAGCCAAGCCGGGACGGCTGACACTGAAGCTTTCTTA. As protein: CASSQAGTADTEAFL.

This clonotype came up a few times. The chain employs TRBV3-1 and TRBJ2-1, with 8 bases identical to TRBD2. J was trimmed by 9 bases and V by 4 bases; bases with no gene match: 5. The CDR3 spans 13 residues. Germline V lookup: CDR1 LGHDT, CDR2 YNNKEL (reference sequence). The CDR3 region is CASSLSGIGEQFF. The CDR3 DNA is TGTGCCAGCAGCCTTAGCGGGATCGGTGAGCAGTTCTTC.

This clonotype has ten or more counts. The chain couples TRBV28 to TRBJ2-1; a possible D gene is TRBD2 (5 bases). The germline V gene has CDR1 MDHEN and CDR2 SYDVKM. V dropped 5 bases and J dropped 4 bases, with 12 bases sitting between them. The CDR3 contains 14 residues. CDR3 DNA sequence: TGTGCCAGCAGTCCCACCGGACTTTACAATGAGCAGTTCTTC. Translated, it gives CASSPTGLYNEQFF. Variable domain in full (rest from reference TRBV28 and TRBJ2-1): DVKVTQSSRYLVKRTGEKVFLECVQDMDHENMFWYRQDPGLGLRLIYFSYDVKMKEKGDIPEGYSVSREKKERFSLILESASTNQTSMYLCASSPTGLYNEQFFGPGTRLTVL.

The rearrangement joins TRBV3-1 to TRBJ2-6, with TRBD2 matching over 9 bases. J was trimmed by 4 bases and V by 2 bases; bases with no gene match: 3. The CDR3 extends over 16 amino acids. CDR1 and CDR2 (germline): LGHDT, YNNKEL (reference sequence). CDR3 sequence (DNA): TGTGCCAGCAGCCAAAGCGGGGGGTCCGGGGCCAACGTCCTGACTTTC. Residues: CASSQSGGSGANVLTF.

Ten or more counts support this clonotype. The V gene is TRBV24-1, the J gene TRBJ2-2, with TRBD1 identical over 8 bases. This CDR3 has 15 residues. The junction had 8 bases not matched to a gene; V was cut back by 9 bases and J by 3 bases. The germline V gene has CDR1 KGHDR and CDR2 SFDVKD. CDR3 in amino acids: CATGRQGSHTGELFF. The DNA for the CDR3 is TGTGCCACCGGGAGACAGGGGTCGCACACCGGGGAGCTGTTTTTT.

There are many counts of this clonotype. The rearrangement joins TRBV2 to TRBJ1-1; 8 nucleotides match TRBD1. The CDR3 totals 13 residues. The V and J ends lost 8 bases and 5 bases, in that order; junction bases with no gene match: 7. Germline CDR1 and CDR2: SNHLY and FYNNEI. Written as DNA, the CDR3 is TGTGCCAGCCTGACAGGGGTCGAGACTGAAGCTTTCTTT. Its translation: CASLTGVETEAFF.

This clonotype was observed many times. The chain combines TRBV12-3 or TRBV12-4 with TRBJ1-2; no clear D gene. Deletions cut 4 bases from V and 2 bases from J, with 11 bases between. This CDR3 spans 14 amino acids. Here the CDR3 DNA reads TGTGCCAGCAGTTCCGTAGATTTGAACTATGGCTACACCTTC. Its translation is CASSSVDLNYGYTF.

The chain links TRBV20-1 to TRBJ1-1; unclear D gene. Germline lookup yields CDR1 DFQATT and CDR2 SNEGSKA (reference sequence). The CDR3 is 12 residues long. The V gene lost 5 bases and the J gene lost 8 bases, with 15 bases spanning the gap. The CDR3 spells CSAGREATEAFF. CDR3 nucleotide sequence: TGCAGTGCTGGGCGGGAAGCCACCGAAGCTTTCTTT.

Ten or more counts support this clonotype. This CDR3 reads CASSTSGSSDTQYF. The CDR3 nucleotides are TGTGCCAGCAGCACTAGCGGGAGTTCGGATACGCAGTATTTT. The V and J genes are TRBV14 and TRBJ2-3; 11 positions agree with TRBD2. The CDR3 consists of 14 residues. V lost 5 bases, J lost 6 bases, and 4 bases stayed unmatched. Per the germline V gene, CDR1 is SGHDN and CDR2 is FVKESK.

In this sample, this clonotype turned up many times. This CDR3 is CASSLDRAGGNTIYF. CDR3 DNA: TGTGCCAGCAGCTTAGACCGGGCGGGGGGAAACACCATATATTTT. This chain joins TRBV7-2 and TRBJ1-3, with D unresolved. Germline CDR1 and CDR2: SGHTA and FQGNSA. This CDR3 contains 15 residues. V gave up 1 base and J gave up 4 bases, with 11 bases separating them.

The sample holds a few counts of this clonotype. This chain links TRBV7-9 with TRBJ1-2; 7 nucleotides agree with TRBD1. The CDR3 contains 16 residues. V shed 2 bases and J 0 bases; nucleotides not matched to a gene: 6. Per germline, CDR1 SEHNR and CDR2 FQNEAQ (reference sequence). The CDR3 coding sequence is TGTGCCAGCAGCTTATCGGACAGGCCAGCTAACTATGGCTACACCTTC. Its protein is CASSLSDRPANYGYTF.

This clonotype came up many times. V usage is TRBV27 and J usage is TRBJ2-7, with 9 nucleotides matching TRBD2. The length of the CDR3 is 15 residues. Germline V lookup: CDR1 MNHEY, CDR2 SMNVEV (reference sequence). Losses at the gene ends were 3 bases for V and 0 bases for J; bases not matched to a gene: 3. The CDR3 loop reads CASSFQREVSYEQYF. CDR3 bases: TGTGCCAGCAGTTTCCAGCGGGAGGTCTCCTACGAGCAGTACTTC.

CDR3 protein: CASSPIAETQYF. The CDR3 coding sequence is TGTGCCAGCAGTCCGATCGCAGAGACCCAGTACTTC. The chain carries TRBV7-9 and TRBJ2-5; no clear D. Deletions cut 6 bases from V and 4 bases from J, with 9 bases between. Germline CDR1 SEHNR, CDR2 FQNEAQ (reference sequence). The CDR3 contains 12 residues.

V and J are TRBV3-1 and TRBJ2-4; 8 nucleotides line up with TRBD1. The CDR3 sequence is 17 residues long. Germline V gives CDR1 LGHDT, CDR2 YNNKEL (reference sequence). The trim removed 3 bases at V and 6 bases at J, leaving 13 bases unmatched. CDR3 nucleotide sequence: TGTGCCAGCAGCCAGATCTCCTCCGGGACAGGAGGAAACATTCAGTACTTC. It encodes CASSQISSGTGGNIQYF. The full variable domain, its missing parts supplied by reference TRBV3-1 and TRBJ2-4, is DTAVSQTPKYLVTQMGNDKSIKCEQNLGHDTMYWYKQDSKKFLKIMFSYNNKELIINETVPNRFSPKSPDKAHLNLHINSLELGDSAVYFCASSQISSGTGGNIQYFGAGTRLSVL.

This clonotype has ten or more counts. The chain uses TRBV6-1 and TRBJ2-7, with D tentatively TRBD1 (6 bases). The CDR3 is 13 amino acids. V lost 2 bases, J lost 2 bases, and 7 bases lay in between. Germline loops: CDR1 MNHNS, CDR2 SASEGT. The CDR3 is CASSESGAYEQYF. The CDR3 DNA reads TGTGCCAGCAGTGAATCAGGGGCCTACGAGCAGTACTTC.

This clonotype was recorded at least ten times. This sequence joins TRBV28 and TRBJ2-1; D gene uncertain. The CDR3 loop spans 11 amino acids. Germline CDR1 is MDHEN and CDR2 is SYDVKM. V was pared by 6 bases and J by 9 bases, with 9 bases between. The CDR3 DNA reads as TGTGCCAGCAGCCTTTGGGGTGAGCAGTTCTTC. Residues: CASSLWGEQFF.

This clonotype was picked up many times. The chain joins TRBV27 to TRBJ2-3; the D is unclear. The CDR3 spans 14 residues. Germline-derived CDR1 and CDR2 are MNHEY and SMNVEV (reference sequence). V lost 5 bases, J lost 4 bases, and 13 bases lay in between. The CDR3 protein is CASSLVGRPDTQYF. The CDR3 DNA reads as TGTGCCAGCAGTCTGGTGGGTCGGCCAGATACGCAGTATTTT.

The chain links TRBV18 to TRBJ1-1; no firm D call. The CDR3 sequence is 13 residues long. The V gene lost 2 bases and the J gene lost 5 bases, with 9 bases spanning the gap. Germline CDR1 reads KGHSH; CDR2 reads LQKENI. CDR3 loop: CASSPNDRTEAFF. CDR3 nucleotides: TGTGCCAGCTCACCAAACGATCGGACTGAAGCTTTCTTT.

This clonotype has only a few counts. This rearrangement joins TRBV20-1 to TRBJ1-4; D is ambiguous. The V end lost 3 bases, the J end lost 7 bases, and 9 bases lay between the germline ends. The germline V gene has CDR1 DFQATT and CDR2 SNEGSKA (reference sequence). The CDR3 contains 12 residues. The CDR3 coding sequence is TGCAGTGCTAGGCAGACGAGTGAAAAACTGTTTTTT. Protein sequence: CSARQTSEKLFF.

This clonotype was seen a handful of times. The chain has TRBV7-2 and TRBJ2-2, with 11 bases lining up with TRBD2. Unmatched junction bases numbered 10, after V lost 5 bases and J lost 2 bases. This CDR3 is 18 amino acids long. Germline values: CDR1 SGHTA, CDR2 FQGNSA. CDR3 protein: CASSPRVAGGLNTGELFF. The DNA for the CDR3 is TGTGCCAGCAGCCCCCGGGTAGCGGGGGGGCTTAACACCGGGGAGCTGTTTTTT.

V usage is TRBV5-5 and J usage is TRBJ2-3; D gene unclear. The CDR3 sequence is 14 residues long. V was shortened by 3 bases and J by 5 bases, with 13 bases between the two germline ends. Germline V gives CDR1 SGHKS, CDR2 YYEKEE (reference sequence). The CDR3 region is CASSSGPFGDTQYF. In DNA form, the CDR3 reads TGTGCCAGCAGCTCCGGACCTTTTGGAGATACGCAGTATTTT. Complete variable domain (other parts from reference TRBV5-5 and TRBJ2-3): DAGVTQSPTHLIKTRGQQVTLRCSPISGHKSVSWYQQVLGQGPQFIFQYYEKEERGRGNFPDRFSARQFPNYSSELNVNALLLGDSALYLCASSSGPFGDTQYFGPGTRLTVL.

This clonotype was counted a few times. The chain combines TRBV27 with TRBJ1-2; D is undetermined. Trimming stripped 4 bases from V and 5 bases from J, with 8 bases between. Per the germline V gene, CDR1 is MNHEY and CDR2 is SMNVEV (reference sequence). The CDR3 is made up of 12 amino acids. The CDR3 DNA follows: TGTGCCAGCAGTTCCCCGCGATATGGCTACACCTTC. This sequence encodes CASSSPRYGYTF.

At least ten counts were recorded for this clonotype. V gene TRBV28 combines with J gene TRBJ2-3, with TRBD2 as a possible D gene (5 bases). V was shortened by 2 bases and J by 2 bases, with 11 bases between the two germline ends. There are 15 residues in the CDR3. Germline CDR1 reads MDHEN; CDR2 reads SYDVKM. The CDR3 loop reads CASSLTRDDTDTQYF. CDR3 nucleotide sequence: TGTGCCAGCAGTTTAACCCGGGATGACACAGATACGCAGTATTTT.

This clonotype was found many times. The V call is TRBV7-2, the J call TRBJ1-1; D remains ambiguous. Germline values: CDR1 SGHTA, CDR2 FQGNSA. This CDR3 is 12 amino acids long. The V and J ends lost 0 bases and 6 bases respectively, with 5 bases between them. For the CDR3, the DNA is TGTGCCAGCAGCTTAGCGCCTTCTGAAGCTTTCTTT. This encodes CASSLAPSEAFF.

This clonotype has a count of ten or more. The chain combines TRBV7-6 with TRBJ2-1; the match to TRBD1 covers 8 bases. J gave up 15 bases and V 4 bases, and 11 bases lay outside the gene matches. The CDR3 is 13 amino acids. CDR1 is SGHVS and CDR2 is FNYEAQ in the germline V gene. CDR3 in amino acids: CASSSVLDRDGFF. The CDR3 DNA reads as TGTGCCAGCAGCTCCGTCCTGGACAGGGATGGGTTCTTC.

This clonotype was counted a few times. V gene TRBV5-4 combines with J gene TRBJ2-1; D may match TRBD1 or TRBD2 (7 bases each). Germline V lookup: CDR1 SGHNT, CDR2 YYREEE (reference sequence). The CDR3 extends over 15 amino acids. With 4 bases removed from V and 6 bases from J, the gap between germline ends came to 17 bases. The chain's CDR3 is CASSHFQGGLNEQFF. The CDR3 nucleotides read TGTGCCAGCAGCCACTTTCAGGGGGGGCTCAATGAGCAGTTCTTC.

This clonotype was seen repeatedly, ten times or more. Written as DNA, the CDR3 is TGTGCCAGCAGTTACCAAGGTGGGGAAGAGACCCAGTACTTC. Its protein is CASSYQGGEETQYF. The chain carries TRBV28 and TRBJ2-5; no firm D call. Looked up from germline, CDR1 is MDHEN and CDR2 is SYDVKM. The CDR3 extends over 14 amino acids. The V end was cut by 4 bases, the J end by 3 bases, with 12 bases between.

This clonotype was counted a few times. The chain carries TRBV5-1 and TRBJ2-3, with no clear D. CDR3 length: 16 amino acids. V lost 0 bases and J 0 bases, leaving 11 bases between the germline ends. Germline V gives CDR1 SGHRS, CDR2 YFSETQ. The CDR3 sequence is CASSLATADSTDTQYF. In nucleotides, the CDR3 is TGCGCCAGCAGCTTGGCCACGGCGGATAGCACAGATACGCAGTATTTT. Full variable domain (remainder filled in from reference TRBV5-1 and TRBJ2-3): KAGVTQTPRYLIKTRGQQVTLSCSPISGHRSVSWYQQTPGQGLQFLFEYFSETQRNKGNFPGRFSGRQFSNSRSEMNVSTLELGDSALYLCASSLATADSTDTQYFGPGTRLTVL.